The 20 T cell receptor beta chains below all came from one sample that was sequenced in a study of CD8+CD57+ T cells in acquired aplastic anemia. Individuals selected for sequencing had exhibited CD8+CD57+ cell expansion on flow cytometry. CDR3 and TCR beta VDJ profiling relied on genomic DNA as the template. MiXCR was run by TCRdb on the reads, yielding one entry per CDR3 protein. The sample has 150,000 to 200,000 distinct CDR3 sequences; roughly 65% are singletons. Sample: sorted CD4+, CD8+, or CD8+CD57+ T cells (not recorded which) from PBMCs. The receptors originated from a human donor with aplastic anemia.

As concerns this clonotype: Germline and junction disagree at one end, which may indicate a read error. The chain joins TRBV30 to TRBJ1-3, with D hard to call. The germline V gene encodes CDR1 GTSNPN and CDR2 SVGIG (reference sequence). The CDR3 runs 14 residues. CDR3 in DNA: TGTGCCTGGAGTATGGCGGGGATAGGAAGCACCATATATTTT. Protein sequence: CAWSMAGIGSTIYF.

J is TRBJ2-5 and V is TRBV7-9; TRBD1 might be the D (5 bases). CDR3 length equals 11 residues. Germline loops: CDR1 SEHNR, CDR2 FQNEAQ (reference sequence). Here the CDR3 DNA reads TGTGCGTCGACAGCCCAAGAGACCCAGTACTTC. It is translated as CASTAQETQYF.

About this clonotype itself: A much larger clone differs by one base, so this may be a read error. CDR3: CASTTSGGQETQYF. DNA for the CDR3: TGTGCCAGCACCACGAGCGGGGGACAAGAGACCCAGTACTTC. This chain connects TRBV6-2 or TRBV6-3 to TRBJ2-5, with 8 bases that match TRBD2. V lost 7 bases to trimming and J lost 2 bases; unmatched junction nucleotides: 6. This CDR3 has 14 amino acids. In germline, CDR1 is MNHEY, CDR2 SVGEGT.

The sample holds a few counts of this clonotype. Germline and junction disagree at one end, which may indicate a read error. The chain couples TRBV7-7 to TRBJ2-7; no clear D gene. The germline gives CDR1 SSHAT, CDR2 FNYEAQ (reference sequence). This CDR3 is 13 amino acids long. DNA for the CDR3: TGTGCTAGCAGCTTAAACCTCCAGGACGAGCAGTACTTC. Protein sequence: CASSLNLQDEQYF.

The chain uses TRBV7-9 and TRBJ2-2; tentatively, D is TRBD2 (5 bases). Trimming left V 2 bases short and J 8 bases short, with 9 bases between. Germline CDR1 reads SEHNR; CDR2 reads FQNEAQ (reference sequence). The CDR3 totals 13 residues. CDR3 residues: CASSLTSRGELFF. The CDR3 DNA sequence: TGTGCCAGCAGCTTAACTAGTCGGGGGGAGCTGTTTTTT.

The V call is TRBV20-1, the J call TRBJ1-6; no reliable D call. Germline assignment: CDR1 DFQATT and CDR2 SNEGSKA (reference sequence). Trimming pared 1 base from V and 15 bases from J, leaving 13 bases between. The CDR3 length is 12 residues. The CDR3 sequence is CSARVAVGGLHF. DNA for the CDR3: TGCAGTGCTAGAGTGGCAGTTGGAGGCCTCCACTTT.

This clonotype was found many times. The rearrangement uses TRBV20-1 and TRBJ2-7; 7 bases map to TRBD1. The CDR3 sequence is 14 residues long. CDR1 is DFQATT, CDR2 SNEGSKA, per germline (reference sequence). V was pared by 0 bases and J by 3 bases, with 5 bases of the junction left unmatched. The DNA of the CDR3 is TGCAGTGCTAGAGATCTCCGGACAGGCTACGAGCAGTACTTC. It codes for CSARDLRTGYEQYF.

For the CDR3, the DNA is TGTGCCAGCAGCTTGGGGACTGGGACCGGGGAGCTGTTTTTT. Its translation: CASSLGTGTGELFF. V is TRBV7-3 and J is TRBJ2-2; a possible D gene is TRBD2 (6 bases). There are 14 residues in the CDR3. The germline V gene has CDR1 SGHTA and CDR2 FQGTGA. V was trimmed by 3 bases and J by 5 bases, leaving 10 bases between them.

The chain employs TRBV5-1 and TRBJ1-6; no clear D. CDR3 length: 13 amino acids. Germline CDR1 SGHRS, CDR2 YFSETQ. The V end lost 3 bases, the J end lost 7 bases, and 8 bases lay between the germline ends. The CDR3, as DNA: TGCGCCAGCAGCTATTCAGAGAATTCACCCCTCCACTTT. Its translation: CASSYSENSPLHF.

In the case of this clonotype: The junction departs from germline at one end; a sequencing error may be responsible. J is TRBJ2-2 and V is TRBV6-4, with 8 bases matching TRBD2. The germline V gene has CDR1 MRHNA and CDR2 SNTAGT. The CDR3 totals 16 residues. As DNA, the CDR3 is TGTGCCAGCAGTGACGAGAGCGGGGGTGACACTGGGGAGCTGTTTTTT. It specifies CASSDESGGDTGELFF.

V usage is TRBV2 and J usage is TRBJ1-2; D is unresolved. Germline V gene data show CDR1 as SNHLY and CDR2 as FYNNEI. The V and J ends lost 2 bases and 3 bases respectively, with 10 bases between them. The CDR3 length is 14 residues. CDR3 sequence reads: CASSEIREDYGYTF. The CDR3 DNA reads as TGTGCCAGCAGTGAAATCCGGGAGGACTATGGCTACACCTTC.

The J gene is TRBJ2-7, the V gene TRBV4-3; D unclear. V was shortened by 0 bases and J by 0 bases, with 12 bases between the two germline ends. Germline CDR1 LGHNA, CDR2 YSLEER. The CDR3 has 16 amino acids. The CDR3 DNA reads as TGCGCCAGCAGCCAAGAAAAGCTGGGCAGCTCCTACGAGCAGTACTTC. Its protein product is CASSQEKLGSSYEQYF.

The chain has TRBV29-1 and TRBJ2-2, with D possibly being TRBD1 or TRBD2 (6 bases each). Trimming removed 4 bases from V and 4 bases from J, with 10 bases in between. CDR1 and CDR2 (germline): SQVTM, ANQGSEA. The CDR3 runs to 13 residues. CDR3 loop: CSVAGASTGELFF. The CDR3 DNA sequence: TGCAGCGTTGCGGGGGCTTCCACCGGGGAGCTGTTTTTT.

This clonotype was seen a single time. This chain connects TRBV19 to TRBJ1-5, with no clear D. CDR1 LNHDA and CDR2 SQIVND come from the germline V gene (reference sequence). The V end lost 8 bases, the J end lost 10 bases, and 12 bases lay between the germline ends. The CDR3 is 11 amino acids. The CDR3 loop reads CASGSLQPQHF. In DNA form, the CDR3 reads TGTGCCAGTGGCAGCCTACAACCCCAGCATTTT.

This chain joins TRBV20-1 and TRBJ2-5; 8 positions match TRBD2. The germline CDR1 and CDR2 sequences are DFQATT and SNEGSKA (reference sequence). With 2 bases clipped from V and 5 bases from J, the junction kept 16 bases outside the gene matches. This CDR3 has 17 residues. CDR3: CSARPLESGGIAETQYF. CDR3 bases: TGCAGTGCTAGACCCCTCGAAAGCGGGGGTATCGCGGAGACCCAGTACTTC.

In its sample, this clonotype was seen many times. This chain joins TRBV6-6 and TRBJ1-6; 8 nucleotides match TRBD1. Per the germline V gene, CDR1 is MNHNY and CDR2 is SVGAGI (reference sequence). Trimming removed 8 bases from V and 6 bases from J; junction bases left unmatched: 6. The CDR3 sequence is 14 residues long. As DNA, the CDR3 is TGTGCCAGCGGGGTAGGACAGGGTAATTCACCCCTCCACTTT. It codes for CASGVGQGNSPLHF.

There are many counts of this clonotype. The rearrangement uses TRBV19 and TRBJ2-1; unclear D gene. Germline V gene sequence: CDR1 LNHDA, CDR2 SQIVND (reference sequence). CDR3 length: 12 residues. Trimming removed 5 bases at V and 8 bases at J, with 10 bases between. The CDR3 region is CASSPPGYEQFF. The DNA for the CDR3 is TGTGCCAGTAGTCCCCCGGGCTATGAGCAGTTCTTC. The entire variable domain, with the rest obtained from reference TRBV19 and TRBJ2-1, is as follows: DGGITQSPKYLFRKEGQNVTLSCEQNLNHDAMYWYRQDPGQGLRLIYYSQIVNDFQKGDIAEGYSVSREKKESFPLTVTSAQKNPTAFYLCASSPPGYEQFFGPGTRLTVL.

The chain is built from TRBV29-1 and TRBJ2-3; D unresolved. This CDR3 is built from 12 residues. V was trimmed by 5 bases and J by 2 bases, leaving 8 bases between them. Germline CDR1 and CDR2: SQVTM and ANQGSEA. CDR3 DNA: TGCAGCGTTACGGAGCCCACAGATACGCAGTATTTT. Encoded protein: CSVTEPTDTQYF.

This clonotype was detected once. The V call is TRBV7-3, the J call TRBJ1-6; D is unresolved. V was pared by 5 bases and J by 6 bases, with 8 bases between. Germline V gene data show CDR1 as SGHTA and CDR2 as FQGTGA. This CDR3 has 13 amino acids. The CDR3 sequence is CASSPNANSPLHF. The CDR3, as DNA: TGTGCCAGCAGCCCAAACGCTAATTCACCCCTCCACTTT.

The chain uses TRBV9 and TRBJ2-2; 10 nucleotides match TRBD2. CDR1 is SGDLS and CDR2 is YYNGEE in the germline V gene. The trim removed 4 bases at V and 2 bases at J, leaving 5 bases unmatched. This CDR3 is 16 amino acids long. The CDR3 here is CASSPRTSGNTGELFF. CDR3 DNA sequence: TGTGCCAGCAGCCCTAGGACTAGCGGAAACACCGGGGAGCTGTTTTTT.